This TCR beta chain stems from a study of blood T cell repertoires in COVID-19. Study details: COVID-19 samples from acute and convalescent phases originated in the United States, Italy and Spain. T cells, B-cell-depleted T cells, or PBMCs supplied cDNA or gDNA.

This table comes from immunoSEQ multiplex PCR, and its TCRdb copy is limited to in-frame clones, with some not included. The table records under 150,000 clones, about 86% of them present only once. The CDR3 covers 11 residues. Germline assignment: CDR1 SQVTM and CDR2 ANQGSEA. Trimming left V 7 bases short and J 8 bases short, with 14 bases between. Either two negative PCRs, clearance, or symptom resolution qualified Cohort 3 donors as recovered. This clone has a single count. Material: PBMCs or T cells enriched from blood (not recorded which). The TCR sequence derives from a woman aged 50 to 65 who had recovered from COVID-19. This sequence joins TRBV29-1 and TRBJ1-1; D unclear. The CDR3 DNA is TGCAGCGCTCCATTCCAGGTGGAAGCTTTCTTT. It codes for CSAPFQVEAFF.